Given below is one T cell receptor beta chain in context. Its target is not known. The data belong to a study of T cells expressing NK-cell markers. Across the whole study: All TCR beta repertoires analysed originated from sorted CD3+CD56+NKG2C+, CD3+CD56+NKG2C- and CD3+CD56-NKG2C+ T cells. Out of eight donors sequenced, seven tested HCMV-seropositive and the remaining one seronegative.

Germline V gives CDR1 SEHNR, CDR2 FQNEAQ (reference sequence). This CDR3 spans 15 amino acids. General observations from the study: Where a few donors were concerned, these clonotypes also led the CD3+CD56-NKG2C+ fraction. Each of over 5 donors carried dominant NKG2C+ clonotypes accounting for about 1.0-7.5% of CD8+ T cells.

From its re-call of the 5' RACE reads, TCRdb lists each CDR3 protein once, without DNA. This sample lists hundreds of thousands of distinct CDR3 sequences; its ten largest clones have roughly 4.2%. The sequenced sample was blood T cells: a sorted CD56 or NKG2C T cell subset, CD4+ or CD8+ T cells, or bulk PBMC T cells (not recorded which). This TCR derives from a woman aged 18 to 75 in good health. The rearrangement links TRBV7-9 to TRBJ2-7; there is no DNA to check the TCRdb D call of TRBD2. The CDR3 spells CASSRLAATSYEQYF.